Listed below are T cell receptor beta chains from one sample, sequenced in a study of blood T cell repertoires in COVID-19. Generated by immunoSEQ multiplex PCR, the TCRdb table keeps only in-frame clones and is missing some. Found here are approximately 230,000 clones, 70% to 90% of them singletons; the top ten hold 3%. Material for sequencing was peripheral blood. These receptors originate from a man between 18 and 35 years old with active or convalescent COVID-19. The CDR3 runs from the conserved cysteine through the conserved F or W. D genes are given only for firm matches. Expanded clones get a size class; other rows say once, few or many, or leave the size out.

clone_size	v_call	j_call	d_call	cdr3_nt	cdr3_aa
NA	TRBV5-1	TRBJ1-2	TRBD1	TGCGCCAGCAGCGACAGGGGGCTGTATGGCTACACCTTC	CASSDRGLYGYTF
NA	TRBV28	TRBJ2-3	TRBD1	TGTGCCAGCAGCCGAACAGGGGGCACAGATACGCAGTATTTT	CASSRTGGTDTQYF
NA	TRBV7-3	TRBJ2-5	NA	TGTGCCAGCAGCCCCCCTAACCAAGAGACCCAGTACTTC	CASSPPNQETQYF
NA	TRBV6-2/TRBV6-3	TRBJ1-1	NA	TGTGCCAGCAGTTACGACCCTCCGGGTTCGAACACTGAAGCTTTCTTT	CASSYDPPGSNTEAFF
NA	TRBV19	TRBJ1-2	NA	TGTGCCAGTAGTATAGGGCAGGCCTCGGGCTACACCTTC	CASSIGQASGYTF
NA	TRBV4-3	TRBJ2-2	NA	TGCGCCAGCAGCCAAGAGGGGGCCAGCCGGGAGCTGTTTTTT	CASSQEGASRELFF
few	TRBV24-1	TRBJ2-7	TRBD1	TGTGCCACCAGTGATTTCTCAGGACAGGGATTGTACTTC	CATSDFSGQGLYF
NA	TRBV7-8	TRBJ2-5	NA	TGTGCCAGCAGCCAGACAGAGTACCAAGAGACCCAGTACTTC	CASSQTEYQETQYF
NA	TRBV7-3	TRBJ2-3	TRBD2	TGTGCCAGCAGCTTGGGTAGCGGGAGTAGAACAGATACGCAGTATTTT	CASSLGSGSRTDTQYF
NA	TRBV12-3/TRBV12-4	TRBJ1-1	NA	TGTGCCAGCAGTTTAGCAGGGGACACTGAAGCTTTCTTT	CASSLAGDTEAFF
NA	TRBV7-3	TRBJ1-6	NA	TGTGCCAGCAGCTTATCCCGAGCGGGGTCACCCCTCCACTTT	CASSLSRAGSPLHF
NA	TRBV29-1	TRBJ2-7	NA	TGCAGCGTTGTATTTCTCTACGAGCAGTACTTC	CSVVFLYEQYF
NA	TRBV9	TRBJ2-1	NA	TGTGCCAGCAGCCCTTACGGAGGGGAGTTGTCCTACAATGAGCAGTTCTTC	CASSPYGGELSYNEQFF
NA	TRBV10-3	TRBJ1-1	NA	TGTGCCATCAGGAGGGGGGAGGGCACTGAAGCTTTCTTT	CAIRRGEGTEAFF
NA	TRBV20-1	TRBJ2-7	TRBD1	TGCAGTGCTAGTTCCGGACCTCAGGGGGCGAGATACGAGCAGTACTTC	CSASSGPQGARYEQYF
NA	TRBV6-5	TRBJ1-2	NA	TGTGCCAGCAGTTACTCGTCGGCAGGGCCCTATGGCTACACCTTC	CASSYSSAGPYGYTF
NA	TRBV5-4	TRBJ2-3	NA	TGTGCCAGCAGCTTGGACCGATCGACTAGCACAGATACGCAGTATTTT	CASSLDRSTSTDTQYF